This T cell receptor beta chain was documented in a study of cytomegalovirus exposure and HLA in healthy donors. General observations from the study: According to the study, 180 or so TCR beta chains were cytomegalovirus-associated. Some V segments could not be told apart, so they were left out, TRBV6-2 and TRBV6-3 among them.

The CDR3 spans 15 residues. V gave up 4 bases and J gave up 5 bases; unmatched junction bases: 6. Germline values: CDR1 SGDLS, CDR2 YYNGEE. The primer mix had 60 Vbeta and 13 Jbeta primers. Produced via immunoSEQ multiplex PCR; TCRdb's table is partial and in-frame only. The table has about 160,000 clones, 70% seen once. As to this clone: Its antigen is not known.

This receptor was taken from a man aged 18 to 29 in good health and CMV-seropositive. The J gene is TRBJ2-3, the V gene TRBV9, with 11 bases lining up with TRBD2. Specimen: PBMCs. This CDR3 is CASSPGTSGRDTQYF. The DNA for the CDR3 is TGTGCCAGCAGCCCCGGGACTAGCGGAAGAGATACGCAGTATTTT.